This TCR beta chain was observed in a study of tumor and adjacent non-tumor tissue in lung cancer. The template was RNA from unsorted bulk tissue. This CDR3 region has 13 residues. Per the germline V gene, CDR1 is DFQATT and CDR2 is SNEGSKA (reference sequence). Whole-study findings and limits: Normal lung showed higher cumulative top 100 clone frequency than tumor.

Three rounds of nested PCR, following a modified ARM-PCR protocol, produced the TCRbeta library. A single record per CDR3 protein comes from TCRdb applying MiXCR to the multiplex PCR reads. Of under 150,000 distinct CDR3 sequences listed, around 61% were seen once; the top ten hold over 15%. Worth noting for this clonotype: Its antigen remains unknown. A read error may account for a junction end that differs from germline.

The TCR sequence derives from a man aged 55-75 years with small cell lung cancer. The specimen sequenced was lung tumor tissue. The chain uses TRBV20-1 and TRBJ2-5, with 9 bases lining up with TRBD2. CDR3 coding DNA: TGCAGTGTCCCGGGACTAGCTAGGGAGACTCAGTACTTC. Protein product: CSVPGLARETQYF.